The subject of this entry is one T cell receptor (beta chain). Its antigen is unidentified. This specimen belongs to a study of neoadjuvant anti-PD-1 for oral cavity cancer. Notes on the study in general: With a few patients per group, TCR findings need larger cohorts.

Germline V gives CDR1 SGHTA, CDR2 FQGNSA. Trimming took 5 bases from V and 2 from J; bases not matched to a gene: 11. The CDR3 contains 17 residues. Profiling relied on immunoSEQ multiplex PCR, and the TCRdb table lists in-frame clones only, not all of them. This table has around 4,700 clones, 58% appearing once. Patients were newly diagnosed with stage II-IVA oral cavity squamous cell carcinoma without prior systemic or radiation treatment. The TCR sequence derives from a person aged 35-79 years with oral cavity squamous cell carcinoma. The rearrangement joins TRBV7-2 to TRBJ2-5, with TRBD2 identical over 10 bases. The sequencing used tumor tissue, collected before nivolumab (anti-PD-1) treatment. CDR3 in amino acids: CASSHRLAGLHQETQYF. CDR3 nucleotides: TGTGCCAGCAGCCACCGACTAGCGGGCTTACATCAAGAGACCCAGTACTTC.